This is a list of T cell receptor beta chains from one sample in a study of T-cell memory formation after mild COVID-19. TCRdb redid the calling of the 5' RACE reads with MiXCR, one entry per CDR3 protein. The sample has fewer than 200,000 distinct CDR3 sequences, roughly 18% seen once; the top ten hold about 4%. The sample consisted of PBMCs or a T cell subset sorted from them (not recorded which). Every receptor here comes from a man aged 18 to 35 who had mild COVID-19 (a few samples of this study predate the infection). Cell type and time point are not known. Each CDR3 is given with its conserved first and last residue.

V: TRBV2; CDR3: CASSEMTIPYNEQFF
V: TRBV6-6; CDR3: CASGPVESNEKLFF
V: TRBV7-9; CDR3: CASSLVGGLSYNEQFF
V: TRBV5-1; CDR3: CASSLVYQPQHF
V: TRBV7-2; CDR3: CASSYQTGGETQYF
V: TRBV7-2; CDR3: CASSNQKGHEKLFF
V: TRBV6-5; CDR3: CASSLKTSGLRTDTQYF
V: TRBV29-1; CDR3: CSVDEGGNTEAFF
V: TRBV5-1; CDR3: CASSRTGTVGGNEQFF
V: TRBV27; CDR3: CASSTRGTSGGGEQYF
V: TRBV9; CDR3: CASSETGNLYNEQFF
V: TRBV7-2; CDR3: CASSPNALGETQYF
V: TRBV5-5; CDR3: CASSSGLGTGPQHF
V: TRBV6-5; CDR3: CASSYMVGDAFF
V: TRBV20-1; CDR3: CSAREAAGPTDTQYF